This paragraph covers one T cell receptor (beta chain) sequence. Its specificity is unknown. Researchers took RNA transcripts and amplified the TCR beta CDR3 regions from them. Carried out on the TCR CDR3, a first-round RT-PCR used the HTBI primer set. TCRdb itself ran the multiplex PCR reads through MiXCR, one entry per CDR3 protein. Of more than 500,000 distinct CDR3 sequences in the sample, about 45% were seen once. With 1 base clipped from V and 4 bases from J, the junction kept 0 bases outside the gene matches. Germline-derived CDR1 and CDR2 are SEHNR and FQNEAQ (reference sequence). The CDR3 is made up of 14 amino acids. This sample was included in a study of T cells in Graves' hyperthyroidism and ophthalmopathy. Overall study findings and caveats: Stable hyperthyroidism was separated from ophthalmopathy by a model based on 13 V-J features. Blood shared most expanded thyroid clonotypes above 0.001. Ophthalmopathy was predicted by the model a median of approximately six months ahead of onset.

The study excluded patients with uncontrolled infection, other autoimmune disease, pregnancy or lactation. The source of this sequence is an adult woman with Graves' disease, either hyperthyroidism or ophthalmopathy (not recorded which). V and J are TRBV7-9 and TRBJ2-2; 7 nucleotides match TRBD1. The material sequenced was peripheral blood or thyroid tissue (not recorded which). In nucleotides, the CDR3 is TGTGCCAGCAGCTTAGACAGGGGCACCGGGGAGCTGTTTTTT. It encodes CASSLDRGTGELFF.